These 5 T cell receptor beta chains were all obtained from the same sample, sequenced in a study of T cell repertoires in cytomegalovirus infection. TCRdb reprocessed the reads via MiXCR and lists one record per CDR3 protein. The sample includes 250,000 to 350,000 distinct CDR3 sequences, 20% to 30% of them seen just once. The sample consisted of PBMCs. Receptors were obtained from a human donor in good health (CMV status not recorded). Some clones in this sample may be carry-over from other donors' samples.

This clonotype was counted only a few times. The V call is TRBV6-1, the J call TRBJ1-3; D is unresolved. CDR1 MNHNS and CDR2 SASEGT come from the germline V gene. This CDR3 has 15 amino acids. V was pared by 5 bases and J by 4 bases, with 15 bases between. Here the CDR3 DNA reads TGTGCCAGCAGTCGTGATTCAGACCCAGGAAACACCATATATTTT. Amino acids: CASSRDSDPGNTIYF.

This clonotype occurred many times. The rearrangement links TRBV5-1 to TRBJ2-1, with TRBD2 matching 7 bases. Trimming at V came to 2 bases and at J to 9 bases, leaving 5 bases not matched to a gene. The length of the CDR3 is 13 residues. The V gene's germline CDR1 is SGHRS and CDR2 YFSETQ. The CDR3 coding sequence is TGCGCCAGCAGCTTCCGGGGGAGGGCTGAGCAGTTCTTC. Translated, it gives CASSFRGRAEQFF.

As to this clonotype: A read error may produce the germline difference seen at one junction end. The chain recombines TRBV6-2 or TRBV6-3 with TRBJ2-1; D is unclear. CDR1 is MNHEY, CDR2 SVGEGT, per germline. This CDR3 is built from 14 residues. CDR3 in amino acids: CASSHSTRYNEQFF. The DNA for the CDR3 is TGTGCCAGCAGTCACTCGACTCGTTACAATGAGCAGTTCTTC.

This clonotype was observed a few times. The J gene is TRBJ2-3, the V gene TRBV20-1; 14 positions match TRBD2. The CDR3 sequence is 15 residues long. Germline V gene lookup returns CDR1 DFQATT and CDR2 SNEGSKA (reference sequence). J was trimmed by 8 bases and V by 0 bases; bases with no gene match: 4. CDR3 sequence (DNA): TGCAGTGCTAGAGATTGGGGACTAGCGGGAGTTACGCAGTATTTT. It encodes CSARDWGLAGVTQYF.

V and J are TRBV18 and TRBJ2-1; TRBD1 agrees at 10 bases. Losses at the gene ends were 1 base for V and 1 base for J; bases not matched to a gene: 4. The CDR3 spans 17 residues. Germline-derived CDR1 and CDR2 are KGHSH and LQKENI. For the CDR3, the DNA is TGTGCCAGCTCACCACTGGGACAGGGGATATCCTACAATGAGCAGTTCTTC. Its translation: CASSPLGQGISYNEQFF.